This entry features one T cell receptor (beta chain) sequence. This clonotype came up many times. What this receptor recognizes is not known. Nothing much larger sits one base from this clone, and base qualities are not available. Trimming at the junction amounts to 10 bases on V and 0 bases on J, and the germline ends lie 15 bases apart. Taken from the germline V gene, the CDR1 and CDR2 loops are KGHSH and LQKENI. Measured from the cysteine to the phenylalanine, the CDR3 is 14 residues long. The sequence is cut down to CDR3 DNA, 42 bases in frame from base 1. Library generation was performed with PCR. Sequencing took place on an Illumina HiSeq 2500. TCR library preparation used molecular barcoding, with unique molecular identifiers applied to normalize quantification of the TCRbeta repertoire. In-frame beta chains were kept once TCRdb had trimmed the public reads at Q25 with fastp and called clones with MiXCR. Each CDR3 protein appears once, grouped with its most common genes and DNA. For this sample there are about 190,000 distinct CDR3 sequences; around 10% appear just once. Of the sample, about 12% is held by the ten largest clones.

These data come from a study of T-cell reconstitution after alpha-beta-depleted transplantation in children (dated by TCRdb to the mid-2010s). Study-level background: The study quantitatively tracked T-cell immune reconstitution after TCRalphabeta/CD19-depleted allogeneic hematopoietic cell transplantation in children using TCR repertoire profiling. General findings and caveats noted by the study authors: In some patients, the high TCRbeta diversity seen at day 60 was put down to recipient T cells and intrathymic progenitors that had survived conditioning. About two months after transplant, the apparently early recovery of alphabetaT-cell counts reportedly depended on just several hundred clones that had expanded rapidly and came from non-depleted graft cells. Hyperexpanded clone frequencies declined over subsequent months; after one year, T-cell counts and TCRbeta diversity were mostly attributed to newly produced T cells.

The label giving this sample's treatment or condition can be read as: allogeneic hematopoietic cell transplantation with graft depleted of TCRalphabeta T cells and CD19 B cells. The transplant recipients were children given TCRalphabeta/CD19-depleted allogeneic hematopoietic cell grafts. In this chain, TRBV18 is recombined with TRBJ1-1, with an unclear D gene assignment. This clonotype was sampled from a boy aged 2-9 years with acute myeloid leukemia, due to receive a stem cell transplant. The source material was PBMCs, sampled before TCRalphabeta/CD19-depleted stem cell transplant. The DNA sequence follows: TGTGCCATCTCGTCGAGCGGAATGAACACTGAAGCTTTCTTT. Its amino acids are CAISSSGMNTEAFF.